This T cell receptor (beta chain) stems from a study of T cell responses to AZD1222 COVID-19 vaccine. Overall study findings and caveats: AZD1222 recipients seropositive at baseline numbered only six.

A word on this clone: Its specificity is unknown.

The CDR3 consists of 15 residues. Trimming stripped 2 bases from V and 0 bases from J, with 7 bases between. Looked up from germline, CDR1 is SGHTA and CDR2 is FQGNSA. Data came from immunoSEQ multiplex PCR; TCRdb stores just in-frame clones and leaves some out. The sample includes fewer than 200,000 clones, 92% seen only once; the top ten take less than 11%. The chain employs TRBV7-2 and TRBJ2-2; no reliable D call. The sequenced sample was peripheral blood, obtained on day 0 of AZD1222 vaccination. The TCR originated in an adult in good health. CDR3 sequence reads: CASSLQQTNTGELFF. As DNA, the CDR3 is TGTGCCAGCAGCTTACAACAGACGAACACCGGGGAGCTGTTTTTT.